Listed below are T cell receptor beta chains from one sample, sequenced in a study of T cells in Graves' hyperthyroidism and ophthalmopathy. One entry per CDR3 protein results from TCRdb running MiXCR on the multiplex PCR reads. Of hundreds of thousands of distinct CDR3 sequences in the sample, roughly 50% were seen once. The specimen sequenced was peripheral blood or thyroid tissue (not recorded which). All receptors derive from a woman between 18 and 30 years old with Graves' hyperthyroidism. Both conserved end residues are part of each CDR3. Each record gives: V gene, J gene, clone size, D gene, CDR3 DNA, CDR3 protein. The D gene is left open where the match is weak. Clone size appears in some rows only: once, few, many, or a class for an expanded clone.

v_gene: TRBV9; j_gene: TRBJ1-5; abundance: once; d_gene: TRBD1; CDR3nt: TGTGTCCGCCGGGACAGGGGGCTAGGCAATCAGCCCCAGCATTTT; CDR3aa: CVRRDRGLGNQPQHF
v_gene: TRBV29-1; j_gene: TRBJ1-4; abundance: many; d_gene: -; CDR3nt: TGCAGCATAGTCGGGTTCAGGAGGGCGCTTGAAAAACTGTTTTTT; CDR3aa: CSIVGFRRALEKLFF
v_gene: TRBV20-1; j_gene: TRBJ1-1; abundance: few; d_gene: TRBD1; CDR3nt: TGCAGTGCCACAGACAGGGCGTTAGCTTTCTTT; CDR3aa: CSATDRALAFF
v_gene: TRBV4-1; j_gene: TRBJ2-7; abundance: few; d_gene: TRBD2; CDR3nt: TGCGCCAGCAGCCAAGCTTTAACTAGCGGTCCCTACGAGCAGTACTTC; CDR3aa: CASSQALTSGPYEQYF
v_gene: TRBV20-1; j_gene: TRBJ2-5; abundance: -; d_gene: TRBD2; CDR3nt: TGCAGTGCCCAGACTAGCGGGAGTGAGACCCAGTACTTC; CDR3aa: CSAQTSGSETQYF
v_gene: TRBV15; j_gene: TRBJ2-7; abundance: -; d_gene: TRBD1; CDR3nt: TGTGCCAGCTCCGAACGGGGACAGGTCTACGAGCAGTACTTC; CDR3aa: CASSERGQVYEQYF
v_gene: TRBV7-2; j_gene: TRBJ1-4; abundance: -; d_gene: -; CDR3nt: TGTGCCAGCTCCCCTTTTGCAACTAATGAAAAACTGTTTTTT; CDR3aa: CASSPFATNEKLFF
v_gene: TRBV7-2; j_gene: TRBJ1-2; abundance: -; d_gene: -; CDR3nt: TGTGCCAGCAGCCAAGATCGGGCAGGGAATGGCTACACCTTC; CDR3aa: CASSQDRAGNGYTF
v_gene: TRBV7-6; j_gene: TRBJ2-2; abundance: -; d_gene: -; CDR3nt: TGTGCCAGCAGCAGGGGGGACGCAATGAACACCGGGGAGCTGTTTTTT; CDR3aa: CASSRGDAMNTGELFF
v_gene: TRBV10-3; j_gene: TRBJ2-7; abundance: -; d_gene: TRBD1; CDR3nt: TGTGCCATCAGGCCGGGACAGGGAGTATACGAGCAGTACTTC; CDR3aa: CAIRPGQGVYEQYF
v_gene: TRBV7-2; j_gene: TRBJ1-1; abundance: few; d_gene: TRBD1; CDR3nt: TGTGCCAGCAGCTTATATAACAGGGGACCTGAAGCTTTCTTT; CDR3aa: CASSLYNRGPEAFF
v_gene: TRBV5-1; j_gene: TRBJ2-7; abundance: once; d_gene: -; CDR3nt: TGCGCCAGCACCCCAGGGGCAGGAGACGACGAGCAGTACTTC; CDR3aa: CASTPGAGDDEQYF
v_gene: TRBV2; j_gene: TRBJ2-6; abundance: many; d_gene: -; CDR3nt: TGTGCCAGTCTACTGAAAGCACGCTCTGGGGCCAACGTCCTGACTTTC; CDR3aa: CASLLKARSGANVLTF
v_gene: TRBV15; j_gene: TRBJ2-7; abundance: -; d_gene: -; CDR3nt: TGTGCCACCAGCAGAGATCTTGGCGGCAACGAGCAGTACTTC; CDR3aa: CATSRDLGGNEQYF
v_gene: TRBV15; j_gene: TRBJ1-1; abundance: many; d_gene: -; CDR3nt: TGTGCCACCAGCAGAGATGGTGCCCTAAGGGAGAGGTGGACTGAAGCTTTCTTT; CDR3aa: CATSRDGALRERWTEAFF
v_gene: TRBV29-1; j_gene: TRBJ2-6; abundance: many; d_gene: -; CDR3nt: TGCAGCGTTGACCCAGACGCTGGGGCCAACGTCCTGACTTTC; CDR3aa: CSVDPDAGANVLTF
v_gene: TRBV11-1; j_gene: TRBJ2-7; abundance: -; d_gene: -; CDR3nt: TGTGCCAGCAGCTTAGCCAGCAGAGGAGAGCAGTACTTC; CDR3aa: CASSLASRGEQYF
v_gene: TRBV6-2/TRBV6-3; j_gene: TRBJ1-4; abundance: -; d_gene: TRBD1; CDR3nt: TGTGCCACCAGTTACTCAGGGGGGACTAATGAAAAACTGTTTTTT; CDR3aa: CATSYSGGTNEKLFF
v_gene: TRBV29-1; j_gene: TRBJ2-7; abundance: -; d_gene: -; CDR3nt: TGCAGCGTTGAAAGTATGGCAGATGGGGGCGGTTACGAGCAGTACTTC; CDR3aa: CSVESMADGGGYEQYF
v_gene: TRBV7-9; j_gene: TRBJ1-5; abundance: -; d_gene: -; CDR3nt: TGTGCCAGCAGCTTAGAGGTGACAGGTGACCAGCCCCAGCATTTT; CDR3aa: CASSLEVTGDQPQHF
v_gene: TRBV7-9; j_gene: TRBJ1-1; abundance: -; d_gene: -; CDR3nt: TGTGCCAGCAGCCCCCACGCCCTACGTCGGGGAAATTTAAACACTGAAGCTTTCTTT; CDR3aa: CASSPHALRRGNLNTEAFF
v_gene: TRBV7-6; j_gene: TRBJ2-5; abundance: -; d_gene: TRBD2; CDR3nt: TGCGCCAGCAGCGGGACTAGCGGGAGTTTGTCCATCGAGACCCAGTACTTC; CDR3aa: CASSGTSGSLSIETQYF
v_gene: TRBV13; j_gene: TRBJ1-2; abundance: -; d_gene: -; CDR3nt: TGTGCCAGCAGCTTCGGTCGGCGAGATGGCTACACCTTC; CDR3aa: CASSFGRRDGYTF
v_gene: TRBV5-1; j_gene: TRBJ2-7; abundance: many; d_gene: -; CDR3nt: TGCGCCAGCAAGTACGGGCGGAACTACGAGCAGTACTTC; CDR3aa: CASKYGRNYEQYF
v_gene: TRBV2; j_gene: TRBJ1-1; abundance: few; d_gene: -; CDR3nt: TGTGCCAGCAGGGCCCTCAGTGGGCCTGAAGCTTTCTTT; CDR3aa: CASRALSGPEAFF
v_gene: TRBV10-3; j_gene: TRBJ2-5; abundance: -; d_gene: TRBD1; CDR3nt: TGTGCCATCAGGTCCGGGACAGGAATGGAGACCCAGTACTTC; CDR3aa: CAIRSGTGMETQYF
v_gene: TRBV7-1; j_gene: TRBJ1-5; abundance: -; d_gene: -; CDR3nt: TGTGCCAGCAGCTCATCACTTCGGGGGTTGGACCAGCCCCAGCATTTT; CDR3aa: CASSSSLRGLDQPQHF
v_gene: TRBV15; j_gene: TRBJ1-5; abundance: -; d_gene: -; CDR3nt: TGTGCCACCAGCAGTGCTACCGACAGCTCTATACGGTCCCAGCATTTT; CDR3aa: CATSSATDSSIRSQHF
v_gene: TRBV7-2; j_gene: TRBJ1-2; abundance: medium-sized; d_gene: -; CDR3nt: TGTGCCAGCAGCTTAGATCCGTCGGGGCCAACTCATGGCTACACCTTC; CDR3aa: CASSLDPSGPTHGYTF
v_gene: TRBV7-9; j_gene: TRBJ1-1; abundance: -; d_gene: TRBD1; CDR3nt: TGTGCCAGCAGCCCGCGGGGGACAGGGGTGAACACTGAAGCTTTCTTT; CDR3aa: CASSPRGTGVNTEAFF
v_gene: TRBV10-2; j_gene: TRBJ2-5; abundance: -; d_gene: -; CDR3nt: TGCGCCAGCCGAAACTACCAAGAGACCCAGTACTTC; CDR3aa: CASRNYQETQYF
v_gene: TRBV9; j_gene: TRBJ1-5; abundance: -; d_gene: TRBD1; CDR3nt: TGTGCCAGCAGCCCGGGACAGGCGTATTCGCCCCAGCATTTT; CDR3aa: CASSPGQAYSPQHF
v_gene: TRBV7-8; j_gene: TRBJ1-2; abundance: -; d_gene: TRBD1; CDR3nt: TGTGCCAGCAGCCTACAGGGGCAGAGGGGCTACACCTTC; CDR3aa: CASSLQGQRGYTF
v_gene: TRBV6-5; j_gene: TRBJ1-1; abundance: -; d_gene: TRBD1; CDR3nt: TGTGCTAGCAGGGAGGGACAGACTGAAGCTTTCTTT; CDR3aa: CASREGQTEAFF
v_gene: TRBV14; j_gene: TRBJ2-7; abundance: -; d_gene: TRBD2; CDR3nt: TGTGCCAGCAGCCGAGCGGGAGGGTGGGCCGAGCAGTACTTC; CDR3aa: CASSRAGGWAEQYF
v_gene: TRBV9; j_gene: TRBJ1-1; abundance: many; d_gene: -; CDR3nt: TGTGCCAGCAGCTTTCGACGGGAGAACACTGAAGCTTTCTTT; CDR3aa: CASSFRRENTEAFF
v_gene: TRBV7-9; j_gene: TRBJ1-5; abundance: many; d_gene: TRBD1; CDR3nt: TGTGCCAGCAGCCCCGGACAGGGGGGTCAGCCCCAGCATTTT; CDR3aa: CASSPGQGGQPQHF
v_gene: TRBV19; j_gene: TRBJ1-1; abundance: few; d_gene: -; CDR3nt: TGTGCCAGTAGTAATGTAAAGGGGACTGAAGCTTTCTTT; CDR3aa: CASSNVKGTEAFF
v_gene: TRBV10-3; j_gene: TRBJ1-6; abundance: -; d_gene: TRBD1; CDR3nt: TGTGCCACCGCGGGACAGGCGGGCTCACCCCTCCACTTT; CDR3aa: CATAGQAGSPLHF
v_gene: TRBV7-9; j_gene: TRBJ1-1; abundance: -; d_gene: TRBD1; CDR3nt: TGTGCCAGCAGCTACGACAGGGGGTGGTCTGAAGCTTTCTTT; CDR3aa: CASSYDRGWSEAFF
v_gene: TRBV29-1; j_gene: TRBJ1-1; abundance: -; d_gene: -; CDR3nt: TGCAGCGTTGAAGATGGGGGCTTTATCGCTGAAGCTTTCTTT; CDR3aa: CSVEDGGFIAEAFF
v_gene: TRBV7-2; j_gene: TRBJ1-2; abundance: many; d_gene: -; CDR3nt: TGTGCCAGCAGCTTTACAGGTGCTAACTATGGCTACACCTTC; CDR3aa: CASSFTGANYGYTF
v_gene: TRBV20-1; j_gene: TRBJ1-1; abundance: few; d_gene: -; CDR3nt: TGCAGTGCTAGAGAAGATGGCAGGGGAAACACTGAAGCTTTCTTT; CDR3aa: CSAREDGRGNTEAFF
v_gene: TRBV12-3/TRBV12-4; j_gene: TRBJ1-2; abundance: few; d_gene: -; CDR3nt: TGTGCCAGCAGGAAGGCAGGGGACTATGGCTACACCTTC; CDR3aa: CASRKAGDYGYTF
v_gene: TRBV25-1; j_gene: TRBJ1-6; abundance: -; d_gene: -; CDR3nt: TGTGCCAGCAGTGAACGGGGAGAAGGGTATAATTCACCCCTCCACTTT; CDR3aa: CASSERGEGYNSPLHF
v_gene: TRBV24-1; j_gene: TRBJ1-2; abundance: -; d_gene: -; CDR3nt: TGTGCCACCAGTGATCCGACCGCTGAGGAGAACTATGGCTACACCTTC; CDR3aa: CATSDPTAEENYGYTF
v_gene: TRBV25-1; j_gene: TRBJ1-2; abundance: -; d_gene: -; CDR3nt: TGTGCCAGCAGCGTTGGGGCAGGGGACGGCTACACCTTC; CDR3aa: CASSVGAGDGYTF
v_gene: TRBV5-1; j_gene: TRBJ2-3; abundance: -; d_gene: -; CDR3nt: TGCGCCAGCAGCTTCTCTAGCACAGATACGCAGTATTTT; CDR3aa: CASSFSSTDTQYF
v_gene: TRBV29-1; j_gene: TRBJ2-7; abundance: once; d_gene: -; CDR3nt: TGCAGCGTGGATAACTACGAGCAGTACTTC; CDR3aa: CSVDNYEQYF
v_gene: TRBV24-1; j_gene: TRBJ2-7; abundance: many; d_gene: -; CDR3nt: TGTGCCACCAGTCAGGGAACCTACGAGCAGTACTTC; CDR3aa: CATSQGTYEQYF
v_gene: TRBV2; j_gene: TRBJ1-1; abundance: -; d_gene: -; CDR3nt: TGTGCCAGCAGTGAAGAGGGTAGGGGGAACACTGAAGCTTTCTTT; CDR3aa: CASSEEGRGNTEAFF
v_gene: TRBV4-1; j_gene: TRBJ1-1; abundance: -; d_gene: -; CDR3nt: TGCGCCAGCAGCCAAGACCCAACAGGAATGAACACTGAAGCTTTCTTT; CDR3aa: CASSQDPTGMNTEAFF
v_gene: TRBV15; j_gene: TRBJ1-4; abundance: -; d_gene: TRBD1; CDR3nt: TGTGCCACCAGCAGCCCCATGGACAGGCTTAATGAAAAACTGTTTTTT; CDR3aa: CATSSPMDRLNEKLFF